These 12 T cell receptor beta chains came from one sample sequenced in a study of T cell changes during pregnancy in multiple sclerosis. Sequencing used immunoSEQ multiplex PCR; TCRdb keeps in-frame clones, though not all of them. The data show tens of thousands of clones, about nine tenths seen once. The sequences come from peripheral blood, collected in the first trimester of pregnancy. These receptors originate from a female donor in good health, enrolled as a control in a pregnancy study.

The V gene is TRBV7-2, the J gene TRBJ2-5; no firm D call. Germline CDR1 and CDR2: SGHTA and FQGNSA. The CDR3 is made up of 13 amino acids. With 5 bases removed from V and 3 bases from J, the gap between germline ends came to 10 bases. This chain's CDR3 is CASSRGSEETQYF. The CDR3 DNA follows: TGTGCCAGCAGCCGCGGCAGTGAAGAGACCCAGTACTTC.

V and J are TRBV12-1 and TRBJ1-4. TRBV12-1 is labeled a pseudogene. The CDR3 extends over 15 amino acids. CDR3 DNA sequence: TGTGCCAGCAGCTTGCGGGGCACCCCTAATGAAAAACTGTTTTTT. This sequence encodes CASSLRGTPNEKLFF.

The chain has TRBV30 and TRBJ1-3; D might be TRBD1 (6 bases). From germline, CDR1 is GTSNPN and CDR2 SVGIG (reference sequence). The V gene lost 2 bases and the J gene lost 7 bases, with 12 bases spanning the gap. This CDR3 is built from 13 residues. DNA for the CDR3: TGTGCCTGGAGTTGGACAGTGGTGAACACCATATATTTT. Amino acids: CAWSWTVVNTIYF.

J is TRBJ1-3 and V is TRBV30; D is uncertain. Germline V gene lookup returns CDR1 GTSNPN and CDR2 SVGIG (reference sequence). Trimming left V 1 base short and J 0 bases short, with 13 bases between. This CDR3 comprises 16 residues. The CDR3 sequence is CAWSGPEGYSGNTIYF. In DNA, the CDR3 is TGTGCCTGGAGTGGACCTGAGGGCTACTCTGGAAACACCATATATTTT.

This clone was counted once. V gene TRBV6-5 combines with J gene TRBJ2-5; a weak D match, TRBD2 (5 bases). This CDR3 is 13 amino acids long. Germline values: CDR1 MNHEY, CDR2 SVGAGI. Trimming removed 7 bases from V and 4 bases from J, with 13 bases in between. The CDR3 protein is CASTLDWGETQYF. CDR3 in DNA: TGTGCCAGCACTCTGGACTGGGGAGAGACCCAGTACTTC.

J is TRBJ2-1 and V is TRBV11-1; possibly TRBD2 for D (5 bases). The CDR3 has 15 residues. With 1 base removed from V and 3 bases from J, the gap between germline ends came to 10 bases. Germline CDR1 SGHAT, CDR2 FQDESV (reference sequence). The CDR3 sequence is CASSLGGRFYNEQFF. The CDR3 nucleotides are TGTGCCAGCAGCTTAGGAGGGAGATTCTACAATGAGCAGTTCTTC. The full variable domain, rest sourced from reference TRBV11-1 and TRBJ2-1, is EAEVAQSPRYKITEKSQAVAFWCDPISGHATLYWYRQILGQGPELLVQFQDESVVDDSQLPKDRFSAERLKGVDSTLKIQPAELGDSAMYLCASSLGGRFYNEQFFGPGTRLTVL.

The chain links TRBV11-2 to TRBJ2-2; tentatively, D is TRBD2 (5 bases). CDR1 SGHAT and CDR2 FQNNGV come from the germline V gene. V was pared by 2 bases and J by 7 bases, with 8 bases between. The CDR3 totals 13 residues. The CDR3 DNA reads TGTGCCAGCAGCTTACTTGGAGGCGGGGAGCTGTTTTTT. Translating gives CASSLLGGGELFF.

This clone was counted many times. The chain combines TRBV11-2 with TRBJ2-3; D not certain. Trimming pared 3 bases from V and 4 bases from J, leaving 20 bases between. Germline CDR1 and CDR2: SGHAT and FQNNGV. The CDR3 contains 17 residues. The CDR3 protein is CASSFPLHPGPADTQYF. The DNA for the CDR3 is TGTGCCAGCAGCTTCCCTCTGCACCCCGGTCCGGCAGATACGCAGTATTTT.

This rearrangement joins TRBV6-6 to TRBJ2-7; possible D gene TRBD2, 6 bases. Per germline, CDR1 MNHNY and CDR2 SVGAGI (reference sequence). V was trimmed by 5 bases and J by 3 bases, leaving 11 bases between them. The length of the CDR3 is 13 residues. In DNA, the CDR3 is TGTGCCAGCAGTCGGGACTTCGACTACGAGCAGTACTTC. Protein product: CASSRDFDYEQYF.

This chain links TRBV18 with TRBJ1-5; 7 bases fit TRBD1. Germline loops: CDR1 KGHSH, CDR2 LQKENI. Trimming removed 6 bases from V and 6 bases from J; junction bases left unmatched: 14. This CDR3 spans 16 amino acids. CDR3 residues: CASSPNKPGGFQPQHF. The CDR3 DNA is TGTGCCAGCTCTCCGAACAAGCCAGGGGGGTTTCAGCCCCAGCATTTT.

V is TRBV27 and J is TRBJ2-1; TRBD1 might be the D (5 bases). The CDR3 loop spans 15 amino acids. Trimming removed 3 bases from V and 5 bases from J, with 14 bases in between. Looked up from germline, CDR1 is MNHEY and CDR2 is SMNVEV (reference sequence). CDR3 sequence (DNA): TGTGCCAGCAGTTTGGTTTGGGGCCCTAACAATGAGCAGTTCTTC. It translates to CASSLVWGPNNEQFF.

The rearrangement links TRBV6-5 to TRBJ2-1, with 8 bases identical to TRBD2. Germline-derived CDR1 and CDR2 are MNHEY and SVGAGI. CDR3 size: 15 residues. The V gene end was trimmed by 5 bases and the J gene end by 2 bases; junction bases not matched to a gene: 5. The CDR3 nucleotides are TGTGCCAGCAGTAAGACTAGCGCGGCCTACAATGAGCAGTTCTTC. As protein: CASSKTSAAYNEQFF.